This T cell receptor beta chain was retrieved from a study of T cell responses to AZD1222 COVID-19 vaccine. Germline V gene sequence: CDR1 SGHVS, CDR2 FNYEAQ. There are 17 residues in the CDR3. V lost 5 bases to trimming and J lost 0 bases, with 14 bases between them. Worth noting for this clone: Its antigen is still unknown.

Study observations and caveats: Of the AZD1222 recipients, only five or six were seropositive at baseline.

The repertoire was sequenced with immunoSEQ multiplex PCR; TCRdb's copy has only in-frame clones and lacks some. The data contain 75,000 to 95,000 clones, approximately 90% of them singletons. Second-dose recipients at about 4 or about 12 weeks were treated as one pooled group. The specimen was peripheral blood, collected 28 days after the second AZD1222 dose. The sequence was collected from an adult who received the AZD1222 COVID-19 vaccine. The rearrangement links TRBV7-6 to TRBJ1-6; a weak D match, TRBD1 (6 bases). The CDR3 here is CASSPGHLSSYNSPLHF. For the CDR3, the DNA is TGTGCCAGCAGCCCGGGACACCTGAGCTCCTATAATTCACCCCTCCACTTT. The full variable domain, completed using reference TRBV7-6 and TRBJ1-6, is GAGVSQSPRYKVTKRGQDVALRCDPISGHVSLYWYRQALGQGPEFLTYFNYEAQQDKSGLPNDRFSAERPEGSISTLTIQRTEQRDSAMYRCASSPGHLSSYNSPLHFGNGTRLTVT.